This TCR beta chain was found in a study of blood T cell repertoires in COVID-19. Study-wide context: Acute and convalescent COVID-19 specimens originated in the United States, Italy and Spain.

Germline loops: CDR1 MDHEN, CDR2 SYDVKM. Trimming took 6 bases from V and 2 from J; bases not matched to a gene: 6. The CDR3 contains 14 residues. Authors' data handling: Reference gene primer amplification yielded estimated nucleated cell counts. This table comes from immunoSEQ multiplex PCR, and its TCRdb copy is limited to in-frame clones, with some not included. V and J calls and clone size are as listed in that table; D and trimming were resolved from the DNA. Of about 150,000 clones in the sample, under 85% were seen once. The chain combines TRBV28 with TRBJ2-5, with 7 positions matching TRBD1. Sequencing input: peripheral blood. The receptor's source is a man aged 55 to 70 with COVID-19, enrolled during active disease. The CDR3 sequence: CASRYRDSQETQYF. The CDR3 coding sequence is TGTGCCAGCAGATACCGGGACAGTCAAGAGACCCAGTACTTC.